This passage covers 21 T cell receptor beta chains from one sample sequenced in a study of TIL therapy for anti-PD-1-resistant metastatic lung cancer. This was the immunoSEQ v3 assay. TCRdb keeps only in-frame clones here, not all; method: immunoSEQ multiplex PCR. Seen here are approximately 92,000 clones, about 71% observed once, and the top ten hold approximately 10%. The time point is: pre-treatment sample, taken before nivolumab and TIL therapy. The tumor samples were excised metastases, mostly pleural nodules or supraclavicular lymph nodes. The sequencing used tumor tissue, collected at baseline. The receptors shown here come from a person aged 30 to 80 with non-small cell lung cancer.

The chain uses TRBV4-1 and TRBJ2-3, with D tentatively TRBD1 or TRBD2 (5 bases each). The ends were cut back, 3 bases at V and 0 bases at J, with 16 bases in the middle. Germline V gene data show CDR1 as MGHRA and CDR2 as YSYEKL. The CDR3 runs 17 residues. In nucleotides, the CDR3 is TGCGCCAGCAGCCATGCGAACGGGGCACCCAGCACAGATACGCAGTATTTT. Protein sequence: CASSHANGAPSTDTQYF.

This clone was seen ten or more times. The chain couples TRBV9 to TRBJ2-7, with 9 bases aligning to TRBD2. The CDR3 is made up of 15 amino acids. V was clipped by 0 bases and J by 3 bases; unmatched bases: 4. CDR1 is SGDLS, CDR2 YYNGEE, per germline. The CDR3 is CASSVASGGFYEQYF. Here the CDR3 DNA reads TGTGCCAGCAGCGTAGCGAGCGGGGGGTTCTACGAGCAGTACTTC.

The J gene is TRBJ2-1, the V gene TRBV6-5; 9 nucleotides line up with TRBD1. The CDR3 length is 16 residues. With V trimmed by 2 bases and J by 7 bases, 9 bases remained unmatched. Looked up from germline, CDR1 is MNHEY and CDR2 is SVGAGI. CDR3 region: CASSYGTGSGGNEQFF. As DNA, the CDR3 is TGTGCCAGCAGTTACGGGACAGGGTCTGGGGGGAATGAGCAGTTCTTC.

This clone was seen a single time. CDR3 coding DNA: TGTGCCAGTATTCGGCAGGGTGGGACCAATCAGCCCCAGCATTTT. Translated, it gives CASIRQGGTNQPQHF. This chain uses TRBV19 with TRBJ1-5, with D perhaps matching TRBD1 (5 bases). The CDR3 consists of 15 residues. Germline values: CDR1 LNHDA, CDR2 SQIVND (reference sequence). Trimming removed 7 bases from V and 3 bases from J, with 16 bases in between.

This clone was recorded once. This chain joins TRBV6-5 and TRBJ1-4; a possible D gene is TRBD1 (6 bases). The germline V gene encodes CDR1 MNHEY and CDR2 SVGAGI. Between the trimmed V and J ends, which lost 7 bases and 5 bases, there was a span of 14 bases. CDR3 length: 14 amino acids. The CDR3 sequence: CASTQGGTNEKLFF. For the CDR3, the DNA is TGTGCCAGCACCCAAGGGGGTACGAATGAAAAACTGTTTTTT.

This rearrangement joins TRBV20-1 to TRBJ1-6; D gene ambiguous. The CDR3 extends over 13 amino acids. V was clipped by 3 bases and J by 7 bases, with 10 bases between them. Germline V CDR1 and CDR2: DFQATT, SNEGSKA (reference sequence). This CDR3 reads CSASQTKNSPLHF. In nucleotides, the CDR3 is TGCAGTGCTAGTCAGACAAAGAATTCACCCCTCCACTTT.

DNA for the CDR3: TGTGCCAGCACCGAATCCCAGGGGAAGAGCTATGGCTACACCTTC. This gives the protein CASTESQGKSYGYTF. V gene TRBV7-2 combines with J gene TRBJ1-2; D perhaps matches TRBD1 (6 bases). Trimming pared 7 bases from V and 4 bases from J, leaving 19 bases between. This CDR3 is built from 15 residues. The germline V gene has CDR1 SGHTA and CDR2 FQGNSA. The whole variable domain, remainder taken from reference TRBV7-2 and TRBJ1-2, is GAGVSQSPSNKVTEKGKDVELRCDPISGHTALYWYRQSLGQGLEFLIYFQGNSAPDKSGLPSDRFSAERTGGSVSTLTIQRTQQEDSAVYLCASTESQGKSYGYTFGSGTRLTVV.

J is TRBJ2-5 and V is TRBV5-4; TRBD2 matches at 9 bases. Losses at the gene ends were 0 bases for V and 6 bases for J; bases not matched to a gene: 3. The CDR3 has 14 residues. In germline, CDR1 is SGHNT, CDR2 YYREEE (reference sequence). The CDR3 loop is CASSLDSGGKTQYF. DNA of the CDR3: TGTGCCAGCAGCTTGGATAGCGGGGGAAAGACCCAGTACTTC.

The chain recombines TRBV7-3 with TRBJ2-1; the D is unclear. CDR3 length: 14 amino acids. The germline V gene encodes CDR1 SGHTA and CDR2 FQGTGA. The V end lost 5 bases, the J end lost 5 bases, and 13 bases lay between the germline ends. As DNA, the CDR3 is TGTGCCAGCAGCCCGTCAGCCTTAAACAATGAGCAGTTCTTC. This gives the protein CASSPSALNNEQFF.

This rearrangement joins TRBV6-6 to TRBJ2-5, with 12 positions matching TRBD1. V trimming: 6 bases; J trimming: 5 bases; junction bases outside the gene matches: 10. CDR1 is MNHNY and CDR2 is SVGAGI in the germline V gene (reference sequence). This CDR3 is built from 16 residues. The CDR3, as DNA: TGTGCCAGCAGCAACCGGGACAGGGGGCTGGAGGAGACCCAGTACTTC. Amino acids: CASSNRDRGLEETQYF.

The chain recombines TRBV5-8 with TRBJ2-5; 7 bases fit TRBD1. V gave up 5 bases and J gave up 5 bases; unmatched junction bases: 15. Per the germline V gene, CDR1 is SGHTS and CDR2 is YDEGEE. This CDR3 region has 16 residues. Here the CDR3 reads CASSFPDRVGTETQYF. CDR3 DNA sequence: TGTGCCAGCAGTTTCCCAGACAGGGTTGGGACGGAGACCCAGTACTTC.

The chain uses TRBV3-1 (or the pseudogene TRBV3-2) and TRBJ1-3, with D unclear. This CDR3 is built from 20 residues. The germline CDR1 and CDR2 sequences are LGHDT and YNNKEL (reference sequence). V lost 1 base and J 0 bases, leaving 22 bases between the germline ends. CDR3 residues: CASSQVLVQNWADSGNTIYF. The CDR3 coding sequence is TGTGCCAGCAGCCAAGTATTGGTTCAGAATTGGGCCGACTCTGGAAACACCATATATTTT.

The chain carries TRBV7-6 and TRBJ1-2; no clear D. V was clipped by 2 bases and J by 3 bases, with 7 bases between them. Germline loops: CDR1 SGHVS, CDR2 FNYEAQ. The CDR3 is 13 residues long. CDR3 loop: CASSLSPDYGYTF. The CDR3 DNA is TGTGCCAGCAGCTTATCCCCGGACTATGGCTACACCTTC.

This rearrangement joins TRBV28 to TRBJ2-2, with 9 bases that match TRBD1. Trimming at V came to 7 bases and at J to 5 bases, leaving 5 bases not matched to a gene. The CDR3 is 14 amino acids. Germline V CDR1 and CDR2: MDHEN, SYDVKM. DNA for the CDR3: TGTGCCAGCATTCCCGGACAGGGGACCGGGGAGCTGTTTTTT. Protein sequence: CASIPGQGTGELFF.

The V and J genes are TRBV15 and TRBJ2-3, with D possibly being TRBD1 (6 bases). Trimming cost V 4 bases and J 3 bases, with 11 bases left between them. In germline, CDR1 is LNHNV, CDR2 YYDKDF (reference sequence). This CDR3 is 14 amino acids long. Here the CDR3 reads CATSNREGTDTQYF. CDR3 sequence (DNA): TGTGCCACCAGCAACAGGGAAGGAACAGATACGCAGTATTTT.

The J gene is TRBJ2-1, the V gene TRBV19; D is perhaps TRBD1 or TRBD2 (5 bases each). This CDR3 comprises 16 residues. CDR1 is LNHDA, CDR2 SQIVND, per germline (reference sequence). Deletions cut 1 base from V and 7 bases from J, with 17 bases between. CDR3: CASSIGGGPSRNEQFF. DNA for the CDR3: TGTGCCAGTAGTATAGGGGGCGGGCCGTCGAGGAATGAGCAGTTCTTC.

The chain uses TRBV4-1 and TRBJ1-2; perhaps TRBD1 as D (6 bases). This CDR3 comprises 15 residues. CDR1 is MGHRA and CDR2 is YSYEKL in the germline V gene. The V gene lost 0 bases and the J gene lost 0 bases, with 8 bases spanning the gap. This CDR3 is CASSQEGQTNYGYTF. The CDR3 region has the DNA TGCGCCAGCAGCCAAGAAGGACAGACTAACTATGGCTACACCTTC.

This clone showed up just a few times. The J gene is TRBJ1-1, the V gene TRBV7-9, with no clear D. Germline assignment: CDR1 SEHNR and CDR2 FQNEAQ (reference sequence). V lost 5 bases to trimming and J lost 0 bases, with 7 bases between them. The CDR3 loop spans 13 amino acids. The DNA of the CDR3 is TGTGCCAGCAGCGTCCAAGTGAACACTGAAGCTTTCTTT. Amino acids: CASSVQVNTEAFF. The full variable domain, completed using reference TRBV7-9 and TRBJ1-1, is DTGVSQNPRHKITKRGQNVTFRCDPISEHNRLYWYRQTLGQGPEFLTYFQNEAQLEKSRLLSDRFSAERPKGSFSTLEIQRTEQGDSAMYLCASSVQVNTEAFFGQGTRLTVV.

This sequence joins TRBV9 and TRBJ1-2, with D maybe TRBD1 (5 bases). This CDR3 contains 16 residues. Germline V gene lookup returns CDR1 SGDLS and CDR2 YYNGEE. Between the trimmed V and J ends, which lost 3 bases and 5 bases, there was a span of 20 bases. The CDR3 reads CASSALRDARTYGYTF. For the CDR3, the DNA is TGTGCCAGCAGCGCCCTCCGGGACGCAAGGACGTATGGCTACACCTTC.

The chain joins TRBV9 to TRBJ2-7, with 9 bases that match TRBD2. Germline CDR1 reads SGDLS; CDR2 reads YYNGEE. This CDR3 has 14 amino acids. The J segment lost 6 bases and the V segment lost 3 bases, leaving 7 bases of the junction unmatched. DNA for the CDR3: TGTGCCAGCAGCGACATAGCGGGAGCGGGCGAGCAGTACTTC. The encoded protein is CASSDIAGAGEQYF.

This clone was counted at least ten times. This chain connects TRBV5-6 to TRBJ1-3; possible D gene TRBD1, 5 bases. The germline V gene has CDR1 SGHDT and CDR2 YYEEEE. V was shortened by 2 bases and J by 4 bases, with 10 bases between the two germline ends. CDR3 length equals 14 residues. The CDR3 sequence is CASSFTGGGNTIYF. The CDR3, as DNA: TGTGCCAGCAGCTTTACGGGGGGAGGAAACACCATATATTTT.